The entry below gives a single T cell receptor beta chain sequence along with its context. Generated by immunoSEQ multiplex PCR, the TCRdb table keeps only in-frame clones and is missing some. The top ten clones hold 1.5% of a sample with about 68,000 clones, approximately 90% of them seen once. Germline lookup yields CDR1 GTSNPN and CDR2 SVGIG (reference sequence). The CDR3 is 14 residues long. V was pared by 2 bases and J by 8 bases, with 15 bases between. These data come from a study of T cell changes during pregnancy in multiple sclerosis. This specimen was peripheral blood, taken in the third trimester of pregnancy. This receptor was obtained from a female donor with multiple sclerosis, enrolled in a pregnancy study. The chain links TRBV30 to TRBJ1-4; D ambiguous. The CDR3 coding sequence is TGTGCCTGGAGTTCACCGGGGATAGGGGAAAAACTGTTTTTT. Translation: CAWSSPGIGEKLFF.